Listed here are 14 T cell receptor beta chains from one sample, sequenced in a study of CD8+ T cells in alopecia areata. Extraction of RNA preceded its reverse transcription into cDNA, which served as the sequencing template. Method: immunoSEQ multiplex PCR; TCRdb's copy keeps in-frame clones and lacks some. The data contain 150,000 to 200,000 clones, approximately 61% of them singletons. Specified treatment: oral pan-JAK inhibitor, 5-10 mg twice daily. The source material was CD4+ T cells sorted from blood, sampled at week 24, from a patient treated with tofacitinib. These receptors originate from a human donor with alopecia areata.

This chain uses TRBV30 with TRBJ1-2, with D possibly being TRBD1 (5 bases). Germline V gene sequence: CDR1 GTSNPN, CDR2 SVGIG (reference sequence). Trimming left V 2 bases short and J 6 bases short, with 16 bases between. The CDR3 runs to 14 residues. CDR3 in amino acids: CAWSLNGRAHGYTF. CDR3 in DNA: TGTGCCTGGAGTTTGAATGGCAGGGCCCATGGCTACACCTTC.

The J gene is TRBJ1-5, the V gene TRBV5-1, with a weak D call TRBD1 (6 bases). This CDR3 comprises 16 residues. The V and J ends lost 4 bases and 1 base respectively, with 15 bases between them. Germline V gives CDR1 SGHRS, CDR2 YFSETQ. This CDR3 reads CASSGLIGGSNQPQHF. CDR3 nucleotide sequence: TGCGCCAGCAGCGGACTCATAGGGGGGAGCAATCAGCCCCAGCATTTT.

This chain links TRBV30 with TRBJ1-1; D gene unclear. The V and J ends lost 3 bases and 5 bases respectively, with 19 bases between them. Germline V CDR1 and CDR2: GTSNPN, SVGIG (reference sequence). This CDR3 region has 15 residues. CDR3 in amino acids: CAWRRWGVTATEAFF. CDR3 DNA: TGTGCCTGGAGACGGTGGGGTGTTACGGCTACTGAAGCTTTCTTT. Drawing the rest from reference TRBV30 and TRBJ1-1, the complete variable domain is SQTIHQWPATLVQPVGSPLSLECTVEGTSNPNLYWYRQAAGRGLQLLFYSVGIGQISSEVPQNLSASRPQDRQFILSSKKLLLSDSGFYLCAWRRWGVTATEAFFGQGTRLTVV.

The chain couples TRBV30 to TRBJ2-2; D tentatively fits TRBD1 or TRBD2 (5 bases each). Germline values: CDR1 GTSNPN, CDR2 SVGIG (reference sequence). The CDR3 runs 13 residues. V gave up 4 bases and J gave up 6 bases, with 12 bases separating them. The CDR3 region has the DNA TGTGCCTGGAAAGGTGGGGGACCCGGGGAGCTGTTTTTT. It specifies CAWKGGGPGELFF.

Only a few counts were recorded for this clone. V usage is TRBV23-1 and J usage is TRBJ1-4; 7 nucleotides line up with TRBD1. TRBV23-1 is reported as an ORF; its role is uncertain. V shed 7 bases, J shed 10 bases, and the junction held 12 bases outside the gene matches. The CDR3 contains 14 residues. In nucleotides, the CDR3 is TGCGCCAGCACCCGACCCTGGCCAGGGGGAAAACTGTTTTTT. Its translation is CASTRPWPGGKLFF.

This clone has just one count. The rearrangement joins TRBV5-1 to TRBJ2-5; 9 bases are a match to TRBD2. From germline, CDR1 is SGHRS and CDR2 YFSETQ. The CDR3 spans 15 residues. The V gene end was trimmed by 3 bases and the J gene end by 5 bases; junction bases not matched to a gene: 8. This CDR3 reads CASSSWTSAAETQYF. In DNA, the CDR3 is TGCGCCAGCAGCTCTTGGACTAGCGCGGCGGAGACCCAGTACTTC.

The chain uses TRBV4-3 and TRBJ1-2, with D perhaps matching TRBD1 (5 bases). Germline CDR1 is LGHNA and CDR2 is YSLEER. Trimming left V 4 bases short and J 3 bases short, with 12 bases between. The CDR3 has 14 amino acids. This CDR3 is CASSRAGKDYGYTF. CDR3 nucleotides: TGCGCCAGCAGCCGGGCAGGGAAGGACTATGGCTACACCTTC.

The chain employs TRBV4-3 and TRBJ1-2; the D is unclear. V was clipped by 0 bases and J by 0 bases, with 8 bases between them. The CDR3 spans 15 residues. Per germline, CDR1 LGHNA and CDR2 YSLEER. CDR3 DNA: TGCGCCAGCAGCCAAGATTTCCCAGCTAACTATGGCTACACCTTC. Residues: CASSQDFPANYGYTF.

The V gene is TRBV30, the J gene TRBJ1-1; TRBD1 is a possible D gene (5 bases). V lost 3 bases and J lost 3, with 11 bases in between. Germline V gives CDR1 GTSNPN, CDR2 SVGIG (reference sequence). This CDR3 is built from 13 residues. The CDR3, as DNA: TGTGCCTGGAGAGAAGACAGATACACTGAAGCTTTCTTT. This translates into CAWREDRYTEAFF.

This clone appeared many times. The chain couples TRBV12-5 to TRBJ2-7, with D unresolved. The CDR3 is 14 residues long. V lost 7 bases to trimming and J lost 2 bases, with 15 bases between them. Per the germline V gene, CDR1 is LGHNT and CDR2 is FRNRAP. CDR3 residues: CASAEQMIPYEQYF. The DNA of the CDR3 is TGTGCTAGTGCCGAGCAGATGATTCCCTACGAGCAGTACTTC.

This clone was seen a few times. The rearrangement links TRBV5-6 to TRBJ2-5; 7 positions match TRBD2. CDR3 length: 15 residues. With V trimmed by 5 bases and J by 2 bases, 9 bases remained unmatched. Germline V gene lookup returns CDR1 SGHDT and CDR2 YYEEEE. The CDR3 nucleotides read TGTGCCAGCAGACGCTACCCGGGGGGACAAGAGACCCAGTACTTC. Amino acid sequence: CASRRYPGGQETQYF.

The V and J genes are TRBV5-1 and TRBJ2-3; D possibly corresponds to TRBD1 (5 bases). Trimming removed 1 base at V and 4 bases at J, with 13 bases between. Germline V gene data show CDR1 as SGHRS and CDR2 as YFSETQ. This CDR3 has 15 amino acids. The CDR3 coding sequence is TGCGCCAGCAGCTTGCCCCGGGCAGGGCCAGATACGCAGTATTTT. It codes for CASSLPRAGPDTQYF.

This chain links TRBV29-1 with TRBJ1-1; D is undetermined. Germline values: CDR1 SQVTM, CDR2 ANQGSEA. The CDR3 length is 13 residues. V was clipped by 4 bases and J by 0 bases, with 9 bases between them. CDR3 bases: TGCAGCGTTGTTCCCCGGTTGAACACTGAAGCTTTCTTT. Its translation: CSVVPRLNTEAFF.

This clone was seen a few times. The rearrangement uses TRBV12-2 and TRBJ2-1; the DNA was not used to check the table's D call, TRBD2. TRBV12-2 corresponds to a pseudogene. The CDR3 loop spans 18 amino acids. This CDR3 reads CASRPCPVAGSSYNEQFF. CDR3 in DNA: TGTGCAAGTCGCCCCTGCCCTGTAGCGGGGAGCTCCTACAATGAGCAGTTCTTC.